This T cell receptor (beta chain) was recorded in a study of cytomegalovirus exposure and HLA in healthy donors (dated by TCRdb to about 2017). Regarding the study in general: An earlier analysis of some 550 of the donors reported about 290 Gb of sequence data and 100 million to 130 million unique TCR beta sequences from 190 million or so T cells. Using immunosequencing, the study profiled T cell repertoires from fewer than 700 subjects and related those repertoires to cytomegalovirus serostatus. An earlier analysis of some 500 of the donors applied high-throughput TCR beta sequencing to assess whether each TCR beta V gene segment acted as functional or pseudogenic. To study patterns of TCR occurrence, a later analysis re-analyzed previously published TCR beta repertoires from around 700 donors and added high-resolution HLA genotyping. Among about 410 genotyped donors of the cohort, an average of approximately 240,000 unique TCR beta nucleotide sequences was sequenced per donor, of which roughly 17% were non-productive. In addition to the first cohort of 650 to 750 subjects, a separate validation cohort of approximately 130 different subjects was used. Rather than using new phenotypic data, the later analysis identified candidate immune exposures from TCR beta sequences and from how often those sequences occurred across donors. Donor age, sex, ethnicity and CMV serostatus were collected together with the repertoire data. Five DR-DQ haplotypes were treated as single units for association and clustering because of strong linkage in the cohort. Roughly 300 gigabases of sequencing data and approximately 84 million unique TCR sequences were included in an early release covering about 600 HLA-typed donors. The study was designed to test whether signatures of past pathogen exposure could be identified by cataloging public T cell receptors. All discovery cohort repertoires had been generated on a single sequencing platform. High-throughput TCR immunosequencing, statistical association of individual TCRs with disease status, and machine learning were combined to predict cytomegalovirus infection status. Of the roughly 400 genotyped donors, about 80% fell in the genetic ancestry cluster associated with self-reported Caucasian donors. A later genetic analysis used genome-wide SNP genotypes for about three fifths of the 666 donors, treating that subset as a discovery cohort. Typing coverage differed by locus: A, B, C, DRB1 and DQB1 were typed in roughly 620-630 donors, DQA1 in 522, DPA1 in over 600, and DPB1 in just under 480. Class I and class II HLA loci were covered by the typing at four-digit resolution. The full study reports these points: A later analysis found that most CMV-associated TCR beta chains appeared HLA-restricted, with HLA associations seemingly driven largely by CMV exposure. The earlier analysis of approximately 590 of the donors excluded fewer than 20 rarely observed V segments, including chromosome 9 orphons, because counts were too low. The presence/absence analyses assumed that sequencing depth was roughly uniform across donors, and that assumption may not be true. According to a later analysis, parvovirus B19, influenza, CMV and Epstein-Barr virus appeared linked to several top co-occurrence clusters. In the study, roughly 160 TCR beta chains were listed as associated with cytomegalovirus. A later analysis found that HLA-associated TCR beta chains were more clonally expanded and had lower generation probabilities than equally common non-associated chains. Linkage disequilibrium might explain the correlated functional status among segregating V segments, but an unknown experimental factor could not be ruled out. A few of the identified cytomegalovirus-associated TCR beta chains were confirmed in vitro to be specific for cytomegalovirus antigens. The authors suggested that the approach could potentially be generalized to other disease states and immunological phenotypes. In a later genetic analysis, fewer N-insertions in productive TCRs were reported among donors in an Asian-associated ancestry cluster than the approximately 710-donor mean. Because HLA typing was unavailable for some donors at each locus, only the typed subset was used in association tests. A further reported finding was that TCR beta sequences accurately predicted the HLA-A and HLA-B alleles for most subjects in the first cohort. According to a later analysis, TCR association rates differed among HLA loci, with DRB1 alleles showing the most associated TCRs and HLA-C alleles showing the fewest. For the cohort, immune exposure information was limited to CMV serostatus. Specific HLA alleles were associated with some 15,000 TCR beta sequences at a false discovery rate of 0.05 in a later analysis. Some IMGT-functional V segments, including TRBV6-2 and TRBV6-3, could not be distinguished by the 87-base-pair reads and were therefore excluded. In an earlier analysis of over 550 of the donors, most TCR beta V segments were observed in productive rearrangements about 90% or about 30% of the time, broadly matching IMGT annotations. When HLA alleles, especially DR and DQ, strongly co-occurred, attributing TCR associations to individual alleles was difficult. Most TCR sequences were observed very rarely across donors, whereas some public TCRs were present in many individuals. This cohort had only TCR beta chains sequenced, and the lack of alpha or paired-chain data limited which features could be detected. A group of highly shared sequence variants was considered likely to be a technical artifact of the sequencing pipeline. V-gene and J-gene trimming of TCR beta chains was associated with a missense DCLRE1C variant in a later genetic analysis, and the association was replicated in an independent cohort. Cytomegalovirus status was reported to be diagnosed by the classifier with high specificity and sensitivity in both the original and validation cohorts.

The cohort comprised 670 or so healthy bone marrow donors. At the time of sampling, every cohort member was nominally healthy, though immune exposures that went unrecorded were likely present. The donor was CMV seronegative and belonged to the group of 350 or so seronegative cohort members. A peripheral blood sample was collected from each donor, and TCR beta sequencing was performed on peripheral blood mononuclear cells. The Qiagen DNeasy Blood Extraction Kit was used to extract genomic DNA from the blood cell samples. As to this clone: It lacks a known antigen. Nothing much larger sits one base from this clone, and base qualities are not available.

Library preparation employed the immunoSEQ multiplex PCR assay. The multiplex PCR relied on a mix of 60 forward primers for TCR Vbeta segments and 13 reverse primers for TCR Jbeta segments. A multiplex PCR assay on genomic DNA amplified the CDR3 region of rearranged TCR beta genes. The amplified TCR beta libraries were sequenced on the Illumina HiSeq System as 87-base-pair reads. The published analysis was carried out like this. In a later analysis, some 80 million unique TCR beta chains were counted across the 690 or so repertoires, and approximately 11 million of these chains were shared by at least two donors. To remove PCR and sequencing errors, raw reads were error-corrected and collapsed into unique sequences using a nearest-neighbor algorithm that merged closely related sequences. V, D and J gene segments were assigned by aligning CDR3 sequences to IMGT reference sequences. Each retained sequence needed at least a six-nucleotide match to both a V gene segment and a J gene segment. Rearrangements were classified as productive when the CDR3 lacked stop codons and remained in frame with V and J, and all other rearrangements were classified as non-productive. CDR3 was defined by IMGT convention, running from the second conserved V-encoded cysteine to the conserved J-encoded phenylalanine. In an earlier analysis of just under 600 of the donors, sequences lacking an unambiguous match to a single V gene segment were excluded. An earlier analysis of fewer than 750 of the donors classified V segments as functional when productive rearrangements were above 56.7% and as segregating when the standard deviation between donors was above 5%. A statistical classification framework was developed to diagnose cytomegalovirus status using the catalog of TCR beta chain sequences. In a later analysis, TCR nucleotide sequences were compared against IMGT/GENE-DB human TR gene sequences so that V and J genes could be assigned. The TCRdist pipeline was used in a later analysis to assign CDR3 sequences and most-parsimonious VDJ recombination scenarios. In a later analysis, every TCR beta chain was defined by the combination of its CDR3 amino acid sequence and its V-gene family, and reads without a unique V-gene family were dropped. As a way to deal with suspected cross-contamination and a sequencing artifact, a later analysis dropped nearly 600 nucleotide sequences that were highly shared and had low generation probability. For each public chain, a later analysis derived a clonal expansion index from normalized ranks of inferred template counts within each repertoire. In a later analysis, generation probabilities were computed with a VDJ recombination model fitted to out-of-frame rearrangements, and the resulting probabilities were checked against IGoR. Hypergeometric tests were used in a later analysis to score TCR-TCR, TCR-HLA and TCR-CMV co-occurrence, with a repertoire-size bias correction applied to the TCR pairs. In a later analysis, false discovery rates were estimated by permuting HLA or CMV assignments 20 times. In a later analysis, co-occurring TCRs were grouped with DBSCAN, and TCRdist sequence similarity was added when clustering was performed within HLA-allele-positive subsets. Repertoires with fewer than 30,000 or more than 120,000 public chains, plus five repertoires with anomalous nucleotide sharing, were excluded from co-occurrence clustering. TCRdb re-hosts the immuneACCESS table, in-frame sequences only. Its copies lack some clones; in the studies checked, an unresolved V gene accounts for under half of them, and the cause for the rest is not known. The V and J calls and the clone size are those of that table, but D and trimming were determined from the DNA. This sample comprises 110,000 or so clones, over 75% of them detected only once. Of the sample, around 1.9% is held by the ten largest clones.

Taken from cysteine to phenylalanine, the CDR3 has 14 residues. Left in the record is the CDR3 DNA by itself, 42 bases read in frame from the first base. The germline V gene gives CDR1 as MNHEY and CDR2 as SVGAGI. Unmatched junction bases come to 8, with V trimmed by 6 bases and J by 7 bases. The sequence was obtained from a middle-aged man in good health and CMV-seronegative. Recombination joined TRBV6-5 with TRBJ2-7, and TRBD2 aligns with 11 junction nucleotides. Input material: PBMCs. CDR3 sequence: CASSSTSGRREQYF. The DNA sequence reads TGTGCCAGCAGCAGTACTAGCGGGAGAAGGGAGCAGTACTTC.